This T cell receptor beta chain was recovered during a study of T cell responses to AZD1222 COVID-19 vaccine. Study-wide results and caveats: Seropositivity was recorded at baseline in only a handful of AZD1222 recipients. Spike was spanned by vaccine-associated CD4 TCRs, with dominance at 160-218 and 743-854.

This CDR3 region has 15 residues. V lost 6 bases and J 5 bases, leaving 19 bases between the germline ends. Germline CDR1 is MNHNS and CDR2 is SASEGT. This table comes from immunoSEQ multiplex PCR, and its TCRdb copy is limited to in-frame clones, with some not included. The sample has 150,000 to 200,000 clones, roughly 88% seen once; the top ten hold about 5.9%. Concerning this clone: The target antigen is unknown.

This receptor was identified in an adult who received the AZD1222 COVID-19 vaccine. Sequenced here: peripheral blood, sampled 28 days after the second AZD1222 dose. The gene calls are TRBV6-1 and TRBJ2-5, with D perhaps being TRBD1 or TRBD2 (5 bases each). CDR3 DNA sequence: TGTGCCAGCAGCATGACCGGGACCCCTCTGGAGACCCAGTACTTC. This sequence encodes CASSMTGTPLETQYF.